This T cell receptor (beta chain) was sequenced in a study of blood T cell repertoires in COVID-19. Whole-study context: The cDNA or gDNA used as material had been derived from T cells, B-cell-depleted T cells, or PBMCs.

As processed by the authors: Amplified reference gene primers provided the basis for estimating nucleated cell counts. The table came from immunoSEQ multiplex PCR; TCRdb's copy has only in-frame clones and leaves some out. V, J and clone size reflect that table, while D and trimming were determined from the DNA. The sample lists 300,000 to 400,000 clones, 85% to 90% occurring once. This clone was seen a handful of times. The TCR sequence derives from a woman aged 25-40 years with COVID-19, enrolled during active disease. The sample consisted of peripheral blood.

The CDR3 region is CSASSLRQGNIQYF. DNA for the CDR3: TGCAGTGCTAGTAGTCTGAGACAGGGAAACATTCAGTACTTC. This chain connects TRBV20-1 to TRBJ2-4; 7 nucleotides align to TRBD1. Germline V CDR1 and CDR2: DFQATT, SNEGSKA (reference sequence). The CDR3 is 14 residues long. With 3 bases clipped from V and 6 bases from J, the junction kept 8 bases outside the gene matches.